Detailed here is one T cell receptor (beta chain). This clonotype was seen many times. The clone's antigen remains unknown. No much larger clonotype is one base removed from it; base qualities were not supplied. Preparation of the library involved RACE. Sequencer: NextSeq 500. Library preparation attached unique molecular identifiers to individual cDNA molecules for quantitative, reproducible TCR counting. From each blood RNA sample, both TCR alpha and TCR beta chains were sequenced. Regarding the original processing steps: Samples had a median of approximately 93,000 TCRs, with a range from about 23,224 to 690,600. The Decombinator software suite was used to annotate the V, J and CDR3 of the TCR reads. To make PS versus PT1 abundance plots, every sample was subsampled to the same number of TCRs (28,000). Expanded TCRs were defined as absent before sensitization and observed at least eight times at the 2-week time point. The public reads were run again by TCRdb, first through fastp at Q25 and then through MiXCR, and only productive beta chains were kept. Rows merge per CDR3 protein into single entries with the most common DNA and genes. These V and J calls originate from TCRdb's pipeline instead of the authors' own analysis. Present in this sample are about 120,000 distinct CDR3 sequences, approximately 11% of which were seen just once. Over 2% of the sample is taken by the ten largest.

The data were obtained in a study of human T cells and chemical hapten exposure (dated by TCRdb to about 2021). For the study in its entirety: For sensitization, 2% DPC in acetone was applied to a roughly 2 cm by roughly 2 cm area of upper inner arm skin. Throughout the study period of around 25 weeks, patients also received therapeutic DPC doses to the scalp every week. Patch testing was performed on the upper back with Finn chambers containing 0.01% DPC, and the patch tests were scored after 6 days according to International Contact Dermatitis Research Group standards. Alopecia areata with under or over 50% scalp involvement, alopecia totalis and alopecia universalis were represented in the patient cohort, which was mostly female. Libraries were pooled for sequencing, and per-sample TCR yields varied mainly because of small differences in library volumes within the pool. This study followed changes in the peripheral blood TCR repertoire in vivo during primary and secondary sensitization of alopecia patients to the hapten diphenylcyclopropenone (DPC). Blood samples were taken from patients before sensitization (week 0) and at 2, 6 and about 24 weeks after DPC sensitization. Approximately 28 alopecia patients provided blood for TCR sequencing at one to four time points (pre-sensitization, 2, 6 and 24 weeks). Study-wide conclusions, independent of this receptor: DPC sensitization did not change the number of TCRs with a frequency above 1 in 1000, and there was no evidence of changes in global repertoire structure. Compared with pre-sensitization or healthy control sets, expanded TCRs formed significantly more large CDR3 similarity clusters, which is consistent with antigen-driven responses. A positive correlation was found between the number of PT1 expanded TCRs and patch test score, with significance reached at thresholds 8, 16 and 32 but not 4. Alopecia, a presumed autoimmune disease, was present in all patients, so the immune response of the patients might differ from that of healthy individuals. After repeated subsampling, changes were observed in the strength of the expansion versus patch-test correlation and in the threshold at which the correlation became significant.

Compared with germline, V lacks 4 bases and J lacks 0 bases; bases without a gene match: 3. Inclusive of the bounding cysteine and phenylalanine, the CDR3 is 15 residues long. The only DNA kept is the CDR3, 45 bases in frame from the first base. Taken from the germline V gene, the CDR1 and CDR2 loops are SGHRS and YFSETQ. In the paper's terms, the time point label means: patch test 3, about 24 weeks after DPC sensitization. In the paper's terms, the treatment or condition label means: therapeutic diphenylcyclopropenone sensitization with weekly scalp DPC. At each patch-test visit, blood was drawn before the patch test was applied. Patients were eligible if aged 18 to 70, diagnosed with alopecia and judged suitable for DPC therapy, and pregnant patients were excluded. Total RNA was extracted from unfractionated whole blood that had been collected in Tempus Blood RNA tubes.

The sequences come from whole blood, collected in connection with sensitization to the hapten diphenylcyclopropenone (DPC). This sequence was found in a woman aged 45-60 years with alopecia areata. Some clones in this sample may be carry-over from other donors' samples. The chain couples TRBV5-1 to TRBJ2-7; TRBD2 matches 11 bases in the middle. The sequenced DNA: TGCGCCAGCAGCCCGCTAGCGGGAGGCTCCTACGAGCAGTACTTC. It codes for CASSPLAGGSYEQYF.